A selection of T cell receptor beta chains follows, all from one sample in a study of PD-1 blockade in classical Hodgkin lymphoma. Data came from immunoSEQ multiplex PCR; TCRdb stores just in-frame clones and leaves some out. Of 55,000 to 65,000 clones detected, approximately 90% appear once; the ten largest clones hold approximately 15%. This material consisted of peripheral blood mononuclear cells (PBMCs), taken at baseline. The receptors were gathered from a human donor with classical Hodgkin lymphoma. The CDR3 runs from the conserved cysteine through the conserved F or W. Fields, in order: D gene, J gene, V gene, clone size, CDR3 DNA, CDR3 protein. D genes are given only for firm matches. Clone size, where shown, is once, few, many, or a class for clones that have expanded.

D gene: .; J gene: TRBJ2-3; V gene: TRBV7-7; clone size: .; CDR3 DNA: TGTGCTAGCAGCTTTCAGTGGGAAGATACGCAGTATTTT; CDR3 protein: CASSFQWEDTQYF
D gene: .; J gene: TRBJ1-2; V gene: TRBV27; clone size: .; CDR3 DNA: TGTGCCAGCAGTTCGCGGTGGGGGGGAAGCTATGGCTACACCTTC; CDR3 protein: CASSSRWGGSYGYTF
D gene: .; J gene: TRBJ2-7; V gene: TRBV19; clone size: .; CDR3 DNA: TGTGCCAGTAGTTTCCTACAGGGTCACGAGCAGTACTTC; CDR3 protein: CASSFLQGHEQYF
D gene: TRBD1; J gene: TRBJ2-2; V gene: TRBV10-1; clone size: .; CDR3 DNA: TGCGCCAGCAGTGAGTCCAGGACAGGGATCAAGAACACCGGGGAGCTGTTTTTT; CDR3 protein: CASSESRTGIKNTGELFF
D gene: .; J gene: TRBJ2-3; V gene: TRBV7-9; clone size: once; CDR3 DNA: TGTGCCAGCAGCTTCAGCACAGATACGCAGTATTTT; CDR3 protein: CASSFSTDTQYF
D gene: .; J gene: TRBJ1-1; V gene: TRBV23-1; clone size: few; CDR3 DNA: TGCGCCAGCAGTCTGCGGGCAACTGAAGCTTTCTTT; CDR3 protein: CASSLRATEAFF
D gene: .; J gene: TRBJ2-5; V gene: TRBV18; clone size: .; CDR3 DNA: TGTGCCAGCTCAAATGGAGGACAGACCCAGTACTTC; CDR3 protein: CASSNGGQTQYF
D gene: .; J gene: TRBJ1-3; V gene: TRBV7-6; clone size: once; CDR3 DNA: TGTGCCAGCAGCTTAAATGCACCGATGAGCTCTGGAAACACCATATATTTT; CDR3 protein: CASSLNAPMSSGNTIYF
D gene: .; J gene: TRBJ1-1; V gene: TRBV14; clone size: .; CDR3 DNA: TGTGCCAGCAGCCAAGTTGCAGGGTCCAACACTGAAGCTTTCTTT; CDR3 protein: CASSQVAGSNTEAFF
D gene: .; J gene: TRBJ2-1; V gene: TRBV13; clone size: .; CDR3 DNA: TGTGCCAGCAGCGTCAGTCTAAATGAGCAGTTCTTC; CDR3 protein: CASSVSLNEQFF
D gene: .; J gene: TRBJ2-2; V gene: TRBV4-1; clone size: .; CDR3 DNA: TGCGCCAGCAGCCCGGGACCATTCGGGGAGCTGTTTTTT; CDR3 protein: CASSPGPFGELFF
D gene: .; J gene: TRBJ2-5; V gene: TRBV7-8; clone size: .; CDR3 DNA: TGTGCCAGCAGCTTCGCGACCCCATTCTTGGAGACCCAGTACTTC; CDR3 protein: CASSFATPFLETQYF
D gene: .; J gene: TRBJ2-7; V gene: TRBV7-8; clone size: .; CDR3 DNA: TGTGCCAGCAGCCCCAGACAGTTTTACGAGCAGTACTTC; CDR3 protein: CASSPRQFYEQYF
D gene: .; J gene: TRBJ1-1; V gene: TRBV7-9; clone size: few; CDR3 DNA: TGTGCCAGCAGCCCCCGCGAGTGGACAAATTACGACACTGAAGCTTTCTTT; CDR3 protein: CASSPREWTNYDTEAFF
D gene: .; J gene: TRBJ1-1; V gene: TRBV30; clone size: .; CDR3 DNA: TGTGCCTGGAGCCTGACAGAGATGAACACTGAAGCTTTCTTT; CDR3 protein: CAWSLTEMNTEAFF
D gene: .; J gene: TRBJ2-7; V gene: TRBV4-2; clone size: .; CDR3 DNA: TGTGCCAGCAGCCAGGAGGACAGCTACGAGCAGTACTTC; CDR3 protein: CASSQEDSYEQYF
D gene: TRBD1; J gene: TRBJ1-4; V gene: TRBV4-1; clone size: .; CDR3 DNA: TGCGCCAGCAGCCAAGAGATTGTCCTGACAGGGGAAAAAAAACTGTTTTTT; CDR3 protein: CASSQEIVLTGEKKLFF
D gene: .; J gene: TRBJ2-1; V gene: TRBV2; clone size: .; CDR3 DNA: TGTGCCAGCAAGAGGGGTCGGGGGTACAATGAGCAGTTCTTC; CDR3 protein: CASKRGRGYNEQFF
D gene: .; J gene: TRBJ1-6; V gene: TRBV4-1; clone size: .; CDR3 DNA: TGCGCCAGCAGCCAAATTGTAGCTTCACCCCTCCACTTT; CDR3 protein: CASSQIVASPLHF
D gene: .; J gene: TRBJ2-5; V gene: TRBV4-2; clone size: .; CDR3 DNA: TGTGCCAGCAGCCGACGAGGAGGTCGGGAGACCCAGTACTTC; CDR3 protein: CASSRRGGRETQYF
D gene: .; J gene: TRBJ2-1; V gene: TRBV4-1; clone size: once; CDR3 DNA: TGCGCCAGCAGCCAAGAGCTAGCCGTGATGAATGAGCAGTTCTTC; CDR3 protein: CASSQELAVMNEQFF
D gene: TRBD1; J gene: TRBJ2-3; V gene: TRBV5-4; clone size: .; CDR3 DNA: TGTGCCAGCAGCTCCCAGGGGGCCACGTCGAATACGCAGTATTTT; CDR3 protein: CASSSQGATSNTQYF
D gene: .; J gene: TRBJ2-7; V gene: TRBV6-1; clone size: .; CDR3 DNA: TGTGCCAGCAGTATTATGGAAAGCTCCTACGAGCAGTACTTC; CDR3 protein: CASSIMESSYEQYF
D gene: .; J gene: TRBJ2-7; V gene: TRBV10-3; clone size: .; CDR3 DNA: TGTGCCATCAGTGAGGCGGGGGCCGAGCAGTACTTC; CDR3 protein: CAISEAGAEQYF
D gene: .; J gene: TRBJ2-3; V gene: TRBV5-1; clone size: .; CDR3 DNA: TGCGCCAGCAGCTTGGACGGGTACACAGATACGCAGTATTTT; CDR3 protein: CASSLDGYTDTQYF
D gene: .; J gene: TRBJ1-4; V gene: TRBV30; clone size: .; CDR3 DNA: TGTGCCTGGTCCTATCAGCGTTCGGGACGGCTTAATGAAAAACTGTTTTTT; CDR3 protein: CAWSYQRSGRLNEKLFF
D gene: .; J gene: TRBJ1-4; V gene: TRBV9; clone size: .; CDR3 DNA: TGTGCCAGCAGCGGTCAAGGGCTCACTAATGAAAAACTGTTTTTT; CDR3 protein: CASSGQGLTNEKLFF
D gene: .; J gene: TRBJ2-4; V gene: TRBV5-1; clone size: once; CDR3 DNA: TGCGCCAGCAGCTTGCCGGGGGATCGGGACATTCAGTACTTC; CDR3 protein: CASSLPGDRDIQYF
D gene: .; J gene: TRBJ1-1; V gene: TRBV18; clone size: .; CDR3 DNA: TGTGCCAGCTCATCCCGGGACATCTCACTGGGGAACACTGAAGCTTTCTTT; CDR3 protein: CASSSRDISLGNTEAFF
D gene: .; J gene: TRBJ2-7; V gene: TRBV5-1; clone size: .; CDR3 DNA: TGCGCCAGCAGTCCAGAGCCGGGACGGCCTTTCGACGAGCAGTACTTC; CDR3 protein: CASSPEPGRPFDEQYF
D gene: .; J gene: TRBJ2-4; V gene: TRBV5-4; clone size: .; CDR3 DNA: TGTGCCAGCAGCCAGGTAGGAAACATTCAGTACTTC; CDR3 protein: CASSQVGNIQYF
D gene: .; J gene: TRBJ1-5; V gene: TRBV6-1; clone size: .; CDR3 DNA: TGTGCCAGCATCCGCACGTGGGGGCGGGATCAGCCCCAGCATTTT; CDR3 protein: CASIRTWGRDQPQHF
D gene: TRBD1; J gene: TRBJ1-5; V gene: TRBV6-6; clone size: .; CDR3 DNA: TGTGCCAGCAGTCCCGGGACAGGGGTGAGCAATCAGCCCCAGCATTTT; CDR3 protein: CASSPGTGVSNQPQHF
D gene: TRBD1; J gene: TRBJ1-1; V gene: TRBV19; clone size: .; CDR3 DNA: TGTGCCAGCAAGACAGGGGCTGAAGCTTTCTTT; CDR3 protein: CASKTGAEAFF